This entry is about one T cell receptor (beta chain). Generated by immunoSEQ multiplex PCR, the TCRdb table keeps only in-frame clones and is missing some. Here the sample spans under 450,000 clones, about 89% being singletons. CDR1 and CDR2 from the germline V gene are MDHEN and SYDVKM. V dropped 5 bases and J dropped 3; count of bases not matched to a gene: 14. This CDR3 spans 18 amino acids. The data were taken from a study of blood T cell repertoires in COVID-19. Study information: In each case, the material was cDNA or gDNA derived from T cells, B-cell-depleted T cells, or PBMCs.

The specimen sequenced was peripheral blood. The TCR sequence derives from a woman aged 40 to 50 with COVID-19, enrolled during active disease. The chain combines TRBV28 with TRBJ1-4; 8 nucleotides line up with TRBD1. Here the CDR3 DNA reads TGTGCCAGCAGTCGGACAGGGTTCGGCGTAGCAGCTAATGAAAAACTGTTTTTT. Its protein is CASSRTGFGVAANEKLFF.